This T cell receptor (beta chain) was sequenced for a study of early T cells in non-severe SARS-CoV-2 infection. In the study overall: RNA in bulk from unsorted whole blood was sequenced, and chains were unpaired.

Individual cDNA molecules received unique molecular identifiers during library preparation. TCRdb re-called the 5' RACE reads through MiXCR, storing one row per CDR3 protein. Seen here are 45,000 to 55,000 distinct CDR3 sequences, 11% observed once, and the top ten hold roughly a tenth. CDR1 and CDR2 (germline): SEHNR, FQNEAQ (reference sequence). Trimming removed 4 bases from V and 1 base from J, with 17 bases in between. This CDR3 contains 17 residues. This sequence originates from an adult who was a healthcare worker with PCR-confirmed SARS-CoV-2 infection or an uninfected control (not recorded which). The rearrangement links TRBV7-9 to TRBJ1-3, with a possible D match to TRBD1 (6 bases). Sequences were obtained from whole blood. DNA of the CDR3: TGTGCCAGCAGCTATTCCCTGGACAGAAGATCTGGAAACACCATATATTTT. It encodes CASSYSLDRRSGNTIYF.